This T cell receptor (beta chain) was observed in a study of blood T cell repertoires in COVID-19. At the level of the study: COVID-19 samples collected from the United States, Italy and Spain covered acute and convalescent phases. From T cells, B-cell-depleted T cells, or PBMCs came the material, which was cDNA or gDNA.

The V end lost 3 bases, the J end lost 0 bases, and 8 bases lay between the germline ends. Germline assignment: CDR1 DFQATT and CDR2 SNEGSKA (reference sequence). The CDR3 has 13 residues. This clone was observed a single time. Per the original methods: Amplification of reference gene primers was used by the study to estimate nucleated cell counts. Produced via immunoSEQ multiplex PCR; TCRdb's table is partial and in-frame only. V, J and clone size derive from that table, while D and trimming were established from the DNA sequence. The data show 150,000 to 180,000 clones, roughly 83% seen once. Sequenced sample: peripheral blood. This chain joins TRBV20-1 and TRBJ1-1; D possibly corresponds to TRBD1 (5 bases). The sequence derives from a woman aged 55-70 years with acute or convalescent COVID-19. CDR3 in amino acids: CSASARVNTEAFF. As DNA, the CDR3 is TGCAGTGCTAGTGCCAGGGTGAACACTGAAGCTTTCTTT.